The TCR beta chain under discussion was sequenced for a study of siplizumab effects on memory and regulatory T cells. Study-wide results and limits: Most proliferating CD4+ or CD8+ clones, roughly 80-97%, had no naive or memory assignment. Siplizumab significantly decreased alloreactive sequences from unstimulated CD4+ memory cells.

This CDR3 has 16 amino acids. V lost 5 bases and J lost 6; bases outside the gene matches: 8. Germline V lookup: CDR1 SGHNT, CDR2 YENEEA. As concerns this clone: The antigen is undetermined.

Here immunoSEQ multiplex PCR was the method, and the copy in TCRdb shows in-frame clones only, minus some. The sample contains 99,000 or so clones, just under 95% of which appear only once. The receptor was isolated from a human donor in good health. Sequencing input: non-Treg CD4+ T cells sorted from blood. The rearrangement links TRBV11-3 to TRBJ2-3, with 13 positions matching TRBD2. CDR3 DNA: TGTGCCAGCAGCACAACCGGGACTAGCGGGAAGGATACGCAGTATTTT. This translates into CASSTTGTSGKDTQYF. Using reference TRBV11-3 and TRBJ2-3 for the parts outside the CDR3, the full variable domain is EAGVVQSPRYKIIEKKQPVAFWCNPISGHNTLYWYLQNLGQGPELLIRYENEEAVDDSQLPKDRFSAERLKGVDSTLKIQPAELGDSAVYLCASSTTGTSGKDTQYFGPGTRLTVL.